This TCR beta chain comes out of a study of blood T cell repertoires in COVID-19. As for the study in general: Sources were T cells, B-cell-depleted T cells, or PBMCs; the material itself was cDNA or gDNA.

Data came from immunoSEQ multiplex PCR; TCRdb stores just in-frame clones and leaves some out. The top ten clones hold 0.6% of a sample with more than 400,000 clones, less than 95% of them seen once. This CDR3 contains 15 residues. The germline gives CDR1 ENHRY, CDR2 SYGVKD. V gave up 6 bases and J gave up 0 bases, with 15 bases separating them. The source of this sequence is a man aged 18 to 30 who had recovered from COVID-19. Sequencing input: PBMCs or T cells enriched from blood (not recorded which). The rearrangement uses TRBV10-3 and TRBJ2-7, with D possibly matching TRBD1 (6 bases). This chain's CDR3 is CAISGTWTASYEQYF. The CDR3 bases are TGTGCCATCAGCGGCACCTGGACAGCCTCCTACGAGCAGTACTTC.